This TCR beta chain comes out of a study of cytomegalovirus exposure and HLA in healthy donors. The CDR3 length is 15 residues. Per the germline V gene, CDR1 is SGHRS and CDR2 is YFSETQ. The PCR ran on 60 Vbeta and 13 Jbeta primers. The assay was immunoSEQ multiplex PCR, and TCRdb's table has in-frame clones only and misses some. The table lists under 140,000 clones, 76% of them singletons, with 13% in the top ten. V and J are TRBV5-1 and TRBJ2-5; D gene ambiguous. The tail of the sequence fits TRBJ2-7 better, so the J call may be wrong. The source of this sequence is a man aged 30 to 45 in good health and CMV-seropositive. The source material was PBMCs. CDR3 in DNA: TGCGCCAGCAGCTTGGGTCAGGTTCCTTCCTACGAGCAGTACTTC. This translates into CASSLGQVPSYEQYF.